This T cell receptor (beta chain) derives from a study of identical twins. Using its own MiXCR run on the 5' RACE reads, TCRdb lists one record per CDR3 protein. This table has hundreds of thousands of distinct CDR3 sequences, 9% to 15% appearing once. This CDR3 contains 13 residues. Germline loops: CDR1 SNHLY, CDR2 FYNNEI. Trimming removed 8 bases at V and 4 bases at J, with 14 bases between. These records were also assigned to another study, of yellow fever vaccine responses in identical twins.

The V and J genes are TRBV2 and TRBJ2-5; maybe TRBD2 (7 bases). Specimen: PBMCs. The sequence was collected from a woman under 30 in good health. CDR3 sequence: CASRRRGGETQYF. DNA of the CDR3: TGTGCCAGCCGAAGGAGGGGGGGAGAGACCCAGTACTTC.